The subject of this entry is one TCR beta chain. The data stem from a study of blood T cell repertoires in COVID-19. Study context: Researchers got acute and convalescent COVID-19 samples from the United States, Italy and Spain.

Original handling: Reference gene primers were amplified, and this amplification served to estimate nucleated cell counts. The repertoire was sequenced with immunoSEQ multiplex PCR; TCRdb's copy has only in-frame clones and lacks some. V, J and clone size were drawn from that table, and D and trimming were deduced from the DNA. The sample lists roughly 99,000 clones; more than 70% were seen once. The sequencing sample was made of peripheral blood. The origin of this receptor is a man aged 40-49 years with active or convalescent COVID-19.

The chain's CDR3 is CASSDGTQEAFF. The CDR3 DNA follows: TGTGCCAGCAGTGACGGGACACAGGAAGCTTTCTTT. This chain joins TRBV6-4 and TRBJ1-1, with D perhaps matching TRBD1 (6 bases). The CDR3 has 12 amino acids. Germline loops: CDR1 MRHNA, CDR2 SNTAGT. Trimming pared 2 bases from V and 8 bases from J, leaving 9 bases between.